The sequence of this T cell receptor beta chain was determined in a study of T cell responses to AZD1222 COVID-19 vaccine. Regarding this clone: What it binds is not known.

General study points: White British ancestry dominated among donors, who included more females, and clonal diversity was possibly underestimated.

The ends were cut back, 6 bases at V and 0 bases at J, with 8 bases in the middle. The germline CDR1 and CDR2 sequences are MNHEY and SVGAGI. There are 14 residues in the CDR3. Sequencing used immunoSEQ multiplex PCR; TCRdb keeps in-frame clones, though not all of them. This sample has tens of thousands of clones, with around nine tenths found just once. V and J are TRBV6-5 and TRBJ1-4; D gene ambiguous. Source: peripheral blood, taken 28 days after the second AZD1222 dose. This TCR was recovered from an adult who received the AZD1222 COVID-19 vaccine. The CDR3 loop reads CASRLGSTNEKLFF. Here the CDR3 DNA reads TGTGCCAGCAGGTTGGGCTCAACTAATGAAAAACTGTTTTTT.